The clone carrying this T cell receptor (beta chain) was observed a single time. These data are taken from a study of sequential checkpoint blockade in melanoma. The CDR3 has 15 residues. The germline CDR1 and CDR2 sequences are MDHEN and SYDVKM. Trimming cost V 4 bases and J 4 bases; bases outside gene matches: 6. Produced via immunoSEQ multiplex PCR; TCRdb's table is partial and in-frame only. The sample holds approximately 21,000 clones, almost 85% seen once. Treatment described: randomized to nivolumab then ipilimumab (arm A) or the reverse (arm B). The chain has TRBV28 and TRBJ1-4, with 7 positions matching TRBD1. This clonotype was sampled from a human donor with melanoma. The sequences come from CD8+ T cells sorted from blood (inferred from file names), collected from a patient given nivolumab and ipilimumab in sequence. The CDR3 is CASSSTGVHNEKLFF. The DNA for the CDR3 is TGTGCCAGCAGTTCAACAGGGGTTCATAATGAAAAACTGTTTTTT.